This TCR beta chain is drawn from a study of OX40 agonist ivuxolimab in advanced cancers. Germline trimming cut 0 bases from V and 4 bases from J; bases unmatched to any gene: 2. Germline CDR1 reads SGHNT; CDR2 reads YYREEE (reference sequence). This CDR3 spans 15 amino acids. Measured with immunoSEQ multiplex PCR; TCRdb has only the in-frame clones, and not every one. The sample includes 84,000 or so clones, about 89% of them seen just once. V is TRBV5-4 and J is TRBJ2-2; 8 bases are a match to TRBD2. The clonotype originates from an adult with an advanced solid tumor such as melanoma, head and neck, liver or kidney cancer. The starting material was CD4+ or CD8+ T cells sorted from blood, obtained in a trial of the OX40 agonist ivuxolimab. The CDR3 here is CASSLVRGVTGELFF. For the CDR3, the DNA is TGTGCCAGCAGCTTGGTGCGGGGGGTCACCGGGGAGCTGTTTTTT.